This T cell receptor (beta chain) was recorded in a study of OX40 agonist ivuxolimab in advanced cancers. Findings and caveats of the study: Partial responders dosed at 0.1-3.0 mg/kg displayed clonal expansion ranking among the lowest.

Libraries were prepared by immunoSEQ multiplex PCR; TCRdb keeps only in-frame clonotypes and omits some of them. This sample has 30,000 to 40,000 clones, with 79% found just once. The CDR3 consists of 12 residues. V was trimmed by 3 bases and J by 6 bases, leaving 6 bases between them. Germline CDR1 SGHAT, CDR2 FQNNGV. As to this clone: Its antigen is unknown.

Sequenced material: CD4+ or CD8+ T cells sorted from blood, taken in a trial of the OX40 agonist ivuxolimab. This sequence joins TRBV11-2 and TRBJ2-1; no firm D call. This receptor was obtained from an adult with an advanced solid tumor such as melanoma, head and neck, liver or kidney cancer. This chain's CDR3 is CASSFVINEQFF. The CDR3 DNA is TGTGCCAGCAGCTTTGTCATCAATGAGCAGTTCTTC.